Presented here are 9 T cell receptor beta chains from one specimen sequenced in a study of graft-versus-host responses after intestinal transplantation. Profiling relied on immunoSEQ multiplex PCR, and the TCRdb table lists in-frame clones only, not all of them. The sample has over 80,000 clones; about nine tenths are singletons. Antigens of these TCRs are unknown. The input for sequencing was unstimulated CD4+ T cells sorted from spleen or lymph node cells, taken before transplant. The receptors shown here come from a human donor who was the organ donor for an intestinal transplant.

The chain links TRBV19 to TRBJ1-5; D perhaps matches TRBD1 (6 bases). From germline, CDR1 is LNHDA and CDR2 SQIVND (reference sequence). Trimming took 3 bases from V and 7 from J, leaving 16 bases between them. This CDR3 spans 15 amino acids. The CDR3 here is CASSIRSRGGQPQHF. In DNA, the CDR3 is TGTGCCAGTAGTATCAGGTCCAGGGGCGGACAGCCCCAGCATTTT.

For the CDR3, the DNA is TGTGCCAGCAGCCATAGCTCCTACGAGCAGTACTTC. Translation gives CASSHSSYEQYF. The chain is built from TRBV13 and TRBJ2-7, with no clear D. The germline CDR1 and CDR2 sequences are PRHDT and FYEKMQ (reference sequence). The V end was cut by 5 bases, the J end by 0 bases, with 5 bases between. The CDR3 covers 12 residues.

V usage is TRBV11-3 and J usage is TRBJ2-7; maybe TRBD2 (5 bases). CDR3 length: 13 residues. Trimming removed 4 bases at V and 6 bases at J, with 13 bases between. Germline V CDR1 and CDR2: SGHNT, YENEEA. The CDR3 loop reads CASSYMAGVEQYF. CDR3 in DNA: TGTGCCAGCAGCTATATGGCGGGTGTCGAGCAGTACTTC.

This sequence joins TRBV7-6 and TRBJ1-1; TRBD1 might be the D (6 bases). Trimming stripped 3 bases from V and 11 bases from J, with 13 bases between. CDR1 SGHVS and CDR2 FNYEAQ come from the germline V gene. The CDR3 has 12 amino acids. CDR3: CASSLGGQRAFF. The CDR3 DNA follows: TGTGCCAGCAGCTTGGGGGGGCAGAGGGCTTTCTTT.

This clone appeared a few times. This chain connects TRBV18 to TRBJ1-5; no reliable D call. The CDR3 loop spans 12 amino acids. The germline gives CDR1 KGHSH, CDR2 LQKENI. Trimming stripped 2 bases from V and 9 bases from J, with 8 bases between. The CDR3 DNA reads TGTGCCAGCTCACCAGGGGAGGGGCCCCAGCATTTT. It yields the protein CASSPGEGPQHF.

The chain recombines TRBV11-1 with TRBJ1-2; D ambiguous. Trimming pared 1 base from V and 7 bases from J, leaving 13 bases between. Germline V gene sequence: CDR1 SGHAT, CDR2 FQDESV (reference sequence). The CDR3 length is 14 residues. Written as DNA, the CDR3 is TGTGCCAGCAGCTTAGATCGGGAGAAGGGTGGCTACACCTTC. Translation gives CASSLDREKGGYTF.

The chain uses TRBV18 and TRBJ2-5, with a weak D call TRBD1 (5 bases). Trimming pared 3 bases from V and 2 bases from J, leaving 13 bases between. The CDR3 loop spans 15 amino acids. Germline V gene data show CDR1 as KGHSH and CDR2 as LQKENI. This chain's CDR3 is CASSPRAGPQETQYF. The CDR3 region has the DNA TGTGCCAGCTCACCCCGGGCAGGGCCGCAAGAGACCCAGTACTTC.

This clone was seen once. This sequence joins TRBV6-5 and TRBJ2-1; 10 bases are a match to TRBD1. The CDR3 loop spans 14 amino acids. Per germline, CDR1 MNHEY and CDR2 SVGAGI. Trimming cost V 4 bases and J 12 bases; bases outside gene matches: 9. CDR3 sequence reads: CASSWTGGGQRQFF. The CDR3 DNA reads TGTGCCAGCAGTTGGACAGGGGGTGGGCAACGGCAGTTCTTC.

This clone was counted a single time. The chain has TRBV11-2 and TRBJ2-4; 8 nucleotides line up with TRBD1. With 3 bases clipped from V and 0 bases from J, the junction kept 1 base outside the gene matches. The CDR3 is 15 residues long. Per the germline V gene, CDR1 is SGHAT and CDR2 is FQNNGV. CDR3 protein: CASSFQGAAKNIQYF. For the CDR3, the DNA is TGTGCCAGCAGCTTCCAGGGGGCAGCCAAAAACATTCAGTACTTC.